The 5 T cell receptor beta chains given below trace back to one sample, sequenced in a study of T cell responses to AZD1222 COVID-19 vaccine. The assay was immunoSEQ multiplex PCR, and TCRdb's table has in-frame clones only and misses some. Counted here are 110,000 or so clones, 85% to 90% occurring once; the ten biggest clones make up roughly 2.5%. Sequenced here: peripheral blood, sampled on day 0 of AZD1222 vaccination. All receptors come from an adult in good health.

This clone was observed a handful of times. The chain has TRBV27 and TRBJ2-7; 12 nucleotides align to TRBD2. Unmatched junction bases numbered 13, after V lost 8 bases and J lost 2 bases. Germline V gene lookup returns CDR1 MNHEY and CDR2 SMNVEV (reference sequence). The length of the CDR3 is 17 residues. CDR3 sequence reads: CASPISGTSGSPYEQYF. In nucleotides, the CDR3 is TGTGCCAGCCCTATCTCCGGGACTAGCGGGTCCCCCTACGAGCAGTACTTC.

This chain links TRBV7-2 with TRBJ2-3; D call uncertain. CDR1 is SGHTA, CDR2 FQGNSA, per germline. V was pared by 2 bases and J by 4 bases, with 13 bases between. This CDR3 is built from 15 residues. CDR3 loop: CASSLRMMGADTQYF. The CDR3 DNA is TGTGCCAGCAGCTTACGCATGATGGGCGCAGATACGCAGTATTTT.

The chain carries TRBV7-2 and TRBJ2-7; TRBD2 aligns across 12 bases. The CDR3 loop spans 15 amino acids. V was pared by 5 bases and J by 5 bases, with 7 bases of the junction left unmatched. CDR1 is SGHTA and CDR2 is FQGNSA in the germline V gene. CDR3 sequence: CASSPRLAGAHEQYF. The CDR3 DNA reads as TGTGCCAGCAGCCCCAGACTAGCGGGAGCCCACGAGCAGTACTTC.

The V and J genes are TRBV2 and TRBJ1-3; no definite D call. The ends were cut back, 8 bases at V and 0 bases at J, with 8 bases in the middle. This CDR3 is 13 amino acids long. In germline, CDR1 is SNHLY, CDR2 FYNNEI. Here the CDR3 DNA reads TGTGCCAGCTGTCGCGGCTCTGGAAACACCATATATTTT. The encoded protein is CASCRGSGNTIYF. The entire variable domain, with the rest obtained from reference TRBV2 and TRBJ1-3, is as follows: EPEVTQTPSHQVTQMGQEVILRCVPISNHLYFYWYRQILGQKVEFLVSFYNNEISEKSEIFDDQFSVERPDGSNFTLKIRSTKLEDSAMYFCASCRGSGNTIYFGEGSWLTVV.

The chain combines TRBV10-3 with TRBJ1-1; the D is unclear. Trimming removed 7 bases from V and 6 bases from J, with 15 bases in between. CDR1 ENHRY and CDR2 SYGVKD come from the germline V gene. This CDR3 is 13 amino acids long. CDR3: CAIKTKPGSEAFF. DNA of the CDR3: TGTGCCATCAAAACAAAGCCGGGGTCTGAAGCTTTCTTT.